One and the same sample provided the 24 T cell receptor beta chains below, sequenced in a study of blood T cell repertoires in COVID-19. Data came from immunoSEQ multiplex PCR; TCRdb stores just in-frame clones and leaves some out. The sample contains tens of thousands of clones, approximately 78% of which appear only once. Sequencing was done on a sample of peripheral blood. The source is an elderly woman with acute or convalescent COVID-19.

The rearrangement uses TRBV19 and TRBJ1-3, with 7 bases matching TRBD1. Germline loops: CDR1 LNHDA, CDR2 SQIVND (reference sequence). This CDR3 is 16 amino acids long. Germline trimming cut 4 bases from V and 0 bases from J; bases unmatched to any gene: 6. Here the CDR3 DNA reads TGTGCCAGTAGTACCCCGACAGGGAGCTCTGGAAACACCATATATTTT. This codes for CASSTPTGSSGNTIYF.

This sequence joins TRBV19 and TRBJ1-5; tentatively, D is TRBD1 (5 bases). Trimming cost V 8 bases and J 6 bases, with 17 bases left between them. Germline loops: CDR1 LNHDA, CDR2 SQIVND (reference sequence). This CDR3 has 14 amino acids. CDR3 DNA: TGTGCCAGTTGGTCAAGGGGTTGGGGTCAGCCCCAGCATTTT. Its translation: CASWSRGWGQPQHF.

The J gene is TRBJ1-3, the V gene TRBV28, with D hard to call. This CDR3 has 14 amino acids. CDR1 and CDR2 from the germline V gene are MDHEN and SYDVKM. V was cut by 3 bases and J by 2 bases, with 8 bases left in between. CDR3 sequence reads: CASSLSEPGNTIYF. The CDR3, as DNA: TGTGCCAGCAGTTTGTCGGAGCCTGGAAACACCATATATTTT.

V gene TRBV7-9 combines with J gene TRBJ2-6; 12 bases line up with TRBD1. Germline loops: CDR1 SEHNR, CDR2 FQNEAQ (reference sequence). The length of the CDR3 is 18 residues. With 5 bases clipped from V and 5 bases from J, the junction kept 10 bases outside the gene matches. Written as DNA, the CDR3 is TGTGCCAGCAGCGCTTATGGGACAGGGGGCGATAGGGCCAACGTCCTGACTTTC. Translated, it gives CASSAYGTGGDRANVLTF.

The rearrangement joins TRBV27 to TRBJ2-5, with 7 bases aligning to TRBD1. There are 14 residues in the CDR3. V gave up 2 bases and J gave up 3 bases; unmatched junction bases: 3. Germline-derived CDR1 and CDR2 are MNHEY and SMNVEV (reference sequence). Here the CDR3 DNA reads TGTGCCAGCAGTTTAGCAGGGGGAGAAGAGACCCAGTACTTC. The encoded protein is CASSLAGGEETQYF.

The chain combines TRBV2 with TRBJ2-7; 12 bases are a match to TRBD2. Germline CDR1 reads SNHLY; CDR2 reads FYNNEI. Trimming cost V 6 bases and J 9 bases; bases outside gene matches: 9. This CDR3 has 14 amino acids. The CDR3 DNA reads TGTGCCAGCAGACCTAGCGGGAGGGCCTATGGGCAGTACTTC. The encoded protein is CASRPSGRAYGQYF.

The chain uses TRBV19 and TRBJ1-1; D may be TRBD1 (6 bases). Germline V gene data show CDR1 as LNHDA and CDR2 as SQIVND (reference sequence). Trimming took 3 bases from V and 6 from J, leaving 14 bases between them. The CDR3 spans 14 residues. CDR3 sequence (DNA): TGTGCCAGTAGTATTGGTCAGGGGACGTCTGAAGCTTTCTTT. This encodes CASSIGQGTSEAFF.

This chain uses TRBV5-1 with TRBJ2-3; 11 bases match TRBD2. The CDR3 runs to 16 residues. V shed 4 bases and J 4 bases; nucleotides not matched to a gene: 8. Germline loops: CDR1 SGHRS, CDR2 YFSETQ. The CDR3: CASSTNSGGGPDTQYF. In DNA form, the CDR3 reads TGCGCCAGCAGCACCAATAGCGGGGGGGGACCAGATACGCAGTATTTT. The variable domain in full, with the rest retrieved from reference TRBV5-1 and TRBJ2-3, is KAGVTQTPRYLIKTRGQQVTLSCSPISGHRSVSWYQQTPGQGLQFLFEYFSETQRNKGNFPGRFSGRQFSNSRSEMNVSTLELGDSALYLCASSTNSGGGPDTQYFGPGTRLTVL.

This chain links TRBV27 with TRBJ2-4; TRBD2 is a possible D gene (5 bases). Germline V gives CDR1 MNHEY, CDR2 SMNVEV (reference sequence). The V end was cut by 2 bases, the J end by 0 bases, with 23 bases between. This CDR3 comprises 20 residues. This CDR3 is CASSLLSEPRGHLAKNIQYF. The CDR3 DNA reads TGTGCCAGCAGTTTACTTTCTGAACCACGCGGGCATCTAGCCAAAAACATTCAGTACTTC.

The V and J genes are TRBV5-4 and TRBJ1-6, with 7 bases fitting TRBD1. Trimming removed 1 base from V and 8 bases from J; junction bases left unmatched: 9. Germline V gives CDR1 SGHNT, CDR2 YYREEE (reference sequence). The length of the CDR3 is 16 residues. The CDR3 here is CASSLPGPGTDSPLHF. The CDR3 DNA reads TGTGCCAGCAGCTTGCCGGGACCCGGGACAGATTCACCCCTCCACTTT.

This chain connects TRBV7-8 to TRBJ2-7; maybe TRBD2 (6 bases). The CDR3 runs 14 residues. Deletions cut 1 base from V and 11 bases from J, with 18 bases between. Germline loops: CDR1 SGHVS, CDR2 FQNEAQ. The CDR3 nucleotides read TGTGCCAGCAGCTTAGGAGACAGCCGGGGGTCCAAGTACTTC. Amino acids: CASSLGDSRGSKYF.

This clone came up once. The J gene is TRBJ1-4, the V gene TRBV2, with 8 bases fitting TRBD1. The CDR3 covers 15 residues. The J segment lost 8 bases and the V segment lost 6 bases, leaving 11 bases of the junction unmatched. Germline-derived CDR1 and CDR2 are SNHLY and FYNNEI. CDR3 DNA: TGTGCCAGCAGAGGGCAGACAGGGGATGTAGAAAAACTGTTTTTT. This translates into CASRGQTGDVEKLFF.

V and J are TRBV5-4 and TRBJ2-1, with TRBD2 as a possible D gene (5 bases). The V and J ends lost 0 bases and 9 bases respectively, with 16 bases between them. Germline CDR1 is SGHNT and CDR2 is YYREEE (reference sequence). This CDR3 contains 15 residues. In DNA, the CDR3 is TGTGCCAGCAGCTTGGAAACACGTTGGGCGGGTGAGCAGTTCTTC. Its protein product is CASSLETRWAGEQFF.

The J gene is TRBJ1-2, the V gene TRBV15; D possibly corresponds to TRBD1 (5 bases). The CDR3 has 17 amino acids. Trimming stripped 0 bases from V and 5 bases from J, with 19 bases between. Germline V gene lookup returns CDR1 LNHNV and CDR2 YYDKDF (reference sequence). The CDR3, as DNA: TGTGCCACCAGCAGAGATACCACGGGCAGGGCGAGGTATGGCTACACCTTC. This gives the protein CATSRDTTGRARYGYTF.

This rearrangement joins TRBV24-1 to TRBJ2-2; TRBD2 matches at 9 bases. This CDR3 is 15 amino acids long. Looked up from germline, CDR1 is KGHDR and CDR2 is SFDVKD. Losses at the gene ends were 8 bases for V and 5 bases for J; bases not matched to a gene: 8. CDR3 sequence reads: CATKGGGATTGELFF. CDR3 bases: TGTGCCACCAAAGGCGGGGGGGCGACAACCGGGGAGCTGTTTTTT.

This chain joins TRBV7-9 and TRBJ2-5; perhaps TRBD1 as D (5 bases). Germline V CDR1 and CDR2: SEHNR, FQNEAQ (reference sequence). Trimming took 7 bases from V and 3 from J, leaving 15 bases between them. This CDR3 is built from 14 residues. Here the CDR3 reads CASNFGAAKETQYF. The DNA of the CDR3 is TGTGCCAGCAATTTTGGGGCAGCTAAAGAGACCCAGTACTTC.

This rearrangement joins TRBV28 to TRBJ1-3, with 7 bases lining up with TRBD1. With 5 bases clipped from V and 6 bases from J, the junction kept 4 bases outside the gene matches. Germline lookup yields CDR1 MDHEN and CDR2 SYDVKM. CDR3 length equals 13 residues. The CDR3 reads CASSDRVPNTIYF. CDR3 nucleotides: TGTGCCAGCAGTGACAGGGTCCCAAACACCATATATTTT.

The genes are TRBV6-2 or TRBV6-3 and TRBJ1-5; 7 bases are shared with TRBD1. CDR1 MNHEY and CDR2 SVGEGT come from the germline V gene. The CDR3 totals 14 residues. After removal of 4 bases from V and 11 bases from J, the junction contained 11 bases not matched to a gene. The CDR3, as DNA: TGTGCCAGCAGTTTACAGGGGCCGGGGGTGGCCCAGCATTTT. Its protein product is CASSLQGPGVAQHF.

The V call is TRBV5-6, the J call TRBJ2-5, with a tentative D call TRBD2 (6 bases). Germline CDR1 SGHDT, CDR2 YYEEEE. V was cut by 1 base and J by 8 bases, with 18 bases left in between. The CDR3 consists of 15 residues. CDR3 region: CASSLLGTSQKTQYF. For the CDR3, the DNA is TGTGCCAGCAGCTTGCTCGGGACTTCCCAAAAAACCCAGTACTTC.

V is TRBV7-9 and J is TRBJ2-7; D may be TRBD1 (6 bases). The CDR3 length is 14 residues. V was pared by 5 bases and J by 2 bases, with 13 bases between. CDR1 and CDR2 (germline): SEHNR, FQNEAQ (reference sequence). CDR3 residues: CASSQGFRPYEQYF. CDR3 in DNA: TGTGCCAGCAGCCAGGGGTTTCGACCCTACGAGCAGTACTTC.

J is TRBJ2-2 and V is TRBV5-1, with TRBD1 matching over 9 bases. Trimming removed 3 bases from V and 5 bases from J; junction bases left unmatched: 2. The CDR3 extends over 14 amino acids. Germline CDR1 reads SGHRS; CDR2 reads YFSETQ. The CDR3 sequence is CASSWGQGTGELFF. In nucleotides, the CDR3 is TGCGCCAGCAGCTGGGGACAGGGAACCGGGGAGCTGTTTTTT.

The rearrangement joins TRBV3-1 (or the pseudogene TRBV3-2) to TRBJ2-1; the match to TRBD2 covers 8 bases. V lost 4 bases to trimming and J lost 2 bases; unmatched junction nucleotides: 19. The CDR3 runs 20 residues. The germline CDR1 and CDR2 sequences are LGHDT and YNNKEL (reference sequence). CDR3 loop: CASSLSAILAGTNTYNEQFF. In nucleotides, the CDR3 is TGTGCCAGCAGCCTGTCCGCCATATTAGCGGGAACCAACACCTACAATGAGCAGTTCTTC.

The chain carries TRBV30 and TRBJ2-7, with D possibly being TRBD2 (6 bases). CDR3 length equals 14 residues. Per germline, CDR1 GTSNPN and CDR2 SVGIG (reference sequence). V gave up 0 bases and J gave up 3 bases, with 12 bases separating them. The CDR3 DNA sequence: TGTGCCTGGAGTGTTTCGGGAGTGCTCTACGAGCAGTACTTC. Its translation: CAWSVSGVLYEQYF.

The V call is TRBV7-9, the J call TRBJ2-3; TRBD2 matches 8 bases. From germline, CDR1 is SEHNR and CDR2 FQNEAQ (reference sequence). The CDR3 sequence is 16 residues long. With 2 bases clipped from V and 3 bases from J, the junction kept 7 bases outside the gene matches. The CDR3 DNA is TGTGCCAGCAGCTTAATCGGGACTAGACAAACAGATACGCAGTATTTT. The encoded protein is CASSLIGTRQTDTQYF.